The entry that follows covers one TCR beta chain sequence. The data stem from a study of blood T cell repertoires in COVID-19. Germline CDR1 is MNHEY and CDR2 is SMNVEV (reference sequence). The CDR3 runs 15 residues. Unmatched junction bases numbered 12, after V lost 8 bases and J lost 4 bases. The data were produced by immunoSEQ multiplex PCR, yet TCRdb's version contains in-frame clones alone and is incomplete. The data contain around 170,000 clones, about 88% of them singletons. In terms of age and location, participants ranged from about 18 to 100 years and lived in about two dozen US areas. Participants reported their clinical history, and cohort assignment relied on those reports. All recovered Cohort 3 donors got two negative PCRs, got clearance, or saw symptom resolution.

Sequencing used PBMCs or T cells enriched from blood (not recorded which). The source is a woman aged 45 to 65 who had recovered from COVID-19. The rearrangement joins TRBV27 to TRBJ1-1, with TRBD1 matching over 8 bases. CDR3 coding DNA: TGTGCCAGCTATTCTAGGGGAACAGGGGGCACTGAAGCTTTCTTT. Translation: CASYSRGTGGTEAFF.